This T cell receptor (beta chain) is from a study of T cell responses to AZD1222 COVID-19 vaccine. Points from the study as a whole: It was only after the peak T cell response that any repertoires were sampled. Once two AZD1222 doses were given, Spike-specific TCR breadth and depth went up. Just a handful of people given AZD1222 tested seropositive at baseline.

A single count supports this clone. Its antigen is undetermined. CDR1 is SGDLS, CDR2 YYNGEE, per germline. The CDR3 runs to 15 residues. V was shortened by 3 bases and J by 0 bases, with 10 bases between the two germline ends. Assay used: immunoSEQ multiplex PCR; TCRdb lists only in-frame clones, some missing. The sample has approximately 30,000 clones, around three quarters seen once; the top ten hold about 4.7%. This clonotype was obtained from an adult who received the AZD1222 COVID-19 vaccine. The V gene is TRBV9, the J gene TRBJ1-3; maybe TRBD1 (5 bases). The sequencing here drew on peripheral blood, taken 28 days after the second AZD1222 dose. CDR3 coding DNA: TGTGCCAGCAGCGGATCCGGGGGCTCTGGAAACACCATATATTTT. Its translation is CASSGSGGSGNTIYF.